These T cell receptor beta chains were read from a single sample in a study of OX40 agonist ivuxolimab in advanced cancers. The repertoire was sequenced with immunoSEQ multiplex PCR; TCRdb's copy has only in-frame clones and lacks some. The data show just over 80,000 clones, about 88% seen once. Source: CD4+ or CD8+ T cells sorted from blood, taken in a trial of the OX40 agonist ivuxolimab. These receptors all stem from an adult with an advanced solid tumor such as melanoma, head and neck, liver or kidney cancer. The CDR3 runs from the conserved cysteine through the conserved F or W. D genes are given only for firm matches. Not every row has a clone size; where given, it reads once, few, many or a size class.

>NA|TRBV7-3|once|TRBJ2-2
CASSQTGVGTGELFF
TGTGCCAGCAGCCAAACCGGCGTAGGCACCGGGGAGCTGTTTTTT
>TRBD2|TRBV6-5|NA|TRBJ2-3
CASSYAGGPDTQYF
TGTGCCAGCAGTTATGCGGGGGGCCCAGATACGCAGTATTTT
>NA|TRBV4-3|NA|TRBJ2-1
CASSQNLANEQFF
TGCGCCAGCAGCCAAAATCTAGCGAATGAGCAGTTCTTC
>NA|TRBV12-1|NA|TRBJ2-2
CASSFTGTPGILDAGELFF
TGTGCCAGCAGCTTCACCGGGACACCTGGTATCCTGGACGCCGGGGAGCTGTTTTTT
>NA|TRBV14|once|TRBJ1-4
CASSQELHEKLFF
TGTGCCAGCAGCCAAGAATTGCATGAAAAACTGTTTTTT
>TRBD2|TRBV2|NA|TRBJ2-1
CASSRTSGMMNEQFF
TGTGCCAGCAGTAGGACTAGCGGGATGATGAATGAGCAGTTCTTC
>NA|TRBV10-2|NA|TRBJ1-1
CASSASGGKAFF
TGCGCCAGCAGTGCTTCCGGGGGAAAAGCTTTCTTT
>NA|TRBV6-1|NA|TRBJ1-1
CASSANQGTEAFF
TGTGCCAGCAGTGCCAATCAGGGGACTGAAGCTTTCTTT
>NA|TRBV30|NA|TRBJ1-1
CAWTFGGGKNTEAFF
TGTGCCTGGACCTTTGGAGGGGGGAAGAACACTGAAGCTTTCTTT
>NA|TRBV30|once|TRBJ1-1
CAWRMTGKGTEAFF
TGTGCCTGGAGGATGACAGGAAAAGGCACTGAAGCTTTCTTT
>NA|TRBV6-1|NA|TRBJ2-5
CASRREVGETQYF
TGTGCCAGCAGGAGAGAGGTAGGAGAGACCCAGTACTTC
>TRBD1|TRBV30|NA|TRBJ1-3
CAWSAASGQGFWGNTIYF
TGTGCCTGGAGTGCTGCATCAGGACAGGGCTTTTGGGGAAACACCATATATTTT
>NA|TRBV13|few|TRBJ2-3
CASAKEGTDTQYF
TGTGCCAGCGCGAAGGAGGGCACAGATACGCAGTATTTT
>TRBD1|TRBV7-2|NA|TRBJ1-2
CASSLSGQGAEGYTF
TGTGCCAGCAGCTTATCAGGACAGGGGGCGGAGGGCTACACCTTC
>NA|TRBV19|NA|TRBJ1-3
CASSIRGTGNTIYF
TGTGCCAGTAGTATACGGGGCACTGGAAACACCATATATTTT
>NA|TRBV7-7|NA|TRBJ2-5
CASSLTGTEETQYF
TGTGCTAGCAGCTTAACCGGGACGGAAGAGACCCAGTACTTC
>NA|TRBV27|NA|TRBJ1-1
CASRSENRNTEAFF
TGTGCCAGCAGGTCGGAGAACAGGAACACTGAAGCTTTCTTT
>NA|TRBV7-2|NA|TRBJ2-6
CASSPLDSGANVLTF
TGTGCCAGCAGCCCATTGGACTCTGGGGCCAACGTCCTGACTTTC
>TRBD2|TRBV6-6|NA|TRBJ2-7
CASSSGGGGSYEQYF
TGTGCCAGCAGTTCGGGGGGAGGAGGCTCCTACGAGCAGTACTTC
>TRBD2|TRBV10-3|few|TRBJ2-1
CAIKGTSGTYNEQFF
TGTGCCATCAAAGGGACTAGCGGGACCTACAATGAGCAGTTCTTC
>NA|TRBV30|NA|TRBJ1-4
CAWSGGGGNEKLFF
TGTGCCTGGAGTGGGGGTGGAGGTAATGAAAAACTGTTTTTT
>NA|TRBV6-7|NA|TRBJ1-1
CASSPQPTENTEAFF
TGTGCCAGCAGTCCACAACCGACAGAGAACACTGAAGCTTTCTTT
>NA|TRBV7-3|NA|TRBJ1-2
CASSLMADYGYTF
TGTGCCAGCAGCTTAATGGCAGACTATGGCTACACCTTC
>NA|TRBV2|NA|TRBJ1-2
CASSEEASYGYTF
TGTGCCAGCAGTGAAGAGGCCTCCTATGGCTACACCTTC
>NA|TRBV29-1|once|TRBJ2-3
CSVTRRSGLMSTDTQYF
TGCAGCGTTACGCGAAGGAGCGGGCTCATGAGCACAGATACGCAGTATTTT
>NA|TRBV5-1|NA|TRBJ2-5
CASRLQGGGETQYF
TGCGCCAGCAGACTACAGGGAGGCGGCGAGACCCAGTACTTC
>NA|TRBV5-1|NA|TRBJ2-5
CASSPNPGPETQYF
TGCGCCAGCAGCCCCAATCCGGGCCCGGAGACCCAGTACTTC
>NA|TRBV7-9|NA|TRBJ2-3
CASSLGLFTDTQYF
TGTGCCAGCAGCTTGGGACTTTTCACAGATACGCAGTATTTT
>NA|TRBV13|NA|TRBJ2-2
CASSPKAPYIGSTYTGELFF
TGTGCCAGCAGCCCAAAGGCCCCCTATATCGGGAGTACCTACACCGGGGAGCTGTTTTTT
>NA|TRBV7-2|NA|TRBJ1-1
CASSLDRTVEAFF
TGTGCCAGCAGCTTAGACCGGACGGTAGAAGCTTTCTTT
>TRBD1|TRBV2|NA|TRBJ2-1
CASSSDRGGTNEQFF
TGTGCCAGCAGCTCGGACAGGGGAGGGACCAATGAGCAGTTCTTC
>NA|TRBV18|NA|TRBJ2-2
CASSPSRGNTGELFF
TGTGCCAGCTCACCAAGTAGGGGGAACACCGGGGAGCTGTTTTTT
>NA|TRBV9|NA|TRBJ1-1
CASNADSRNTEAFF
TGTGCCAGCAATGCGGACAGTAGAAACACTGAAGCTTTCTTT
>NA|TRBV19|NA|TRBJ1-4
CASSLRSEGGKLFF
TGTGCCAGTAGTCTCAGGAGCGAGGGCGGAAAACTGTTTTTT
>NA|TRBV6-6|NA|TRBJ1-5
CASSSPGTDYNQPQHF
TGTGCCAGCAGTTCCCCAGGGACGGATTACAATCAGCCCCAGCATTTT
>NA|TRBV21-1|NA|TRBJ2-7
CASSIVPGRPVWEQYF
TGTGCCAGCAGCATTGTTCCGGGACGGCCGGTCTGGGAGCAGTACTTC
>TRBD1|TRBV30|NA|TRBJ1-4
CAWTSGGLNEKLFF
TGTGCCTGGACCTCAGGGGGCCTTAATGAAAAACTGTTTTTT
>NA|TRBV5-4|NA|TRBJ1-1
CASSLTGLRTEAFF
TGTGCCAGCAGCTTGACAGGGTTACGCACTGAAGCTTTCTTT
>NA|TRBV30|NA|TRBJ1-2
CAWSRQFYGYTF
TGTGCCTGGAGTAGACAGTTCTATGGCTACACCTTC
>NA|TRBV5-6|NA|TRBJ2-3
CASSLGPGLVTDTQYF
TGTGCCAGCAGCTTGGGGCCGGGGTTGGTCACAGATACGCAGTATTTT
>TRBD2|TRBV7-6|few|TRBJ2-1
CASSRLADNEQFF
TGTGCCAGCAGCCGACTAGCGGACAATGAGCAGTTCTTC
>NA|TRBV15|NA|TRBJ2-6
CATSRNSAGANVLTF
TGTGCCACCAGCAGAAACAGCGCTGGGGCCAACGTCCTGACTTTC
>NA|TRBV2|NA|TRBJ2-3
CASGLTDTQYF
TGTGCCAGCGGCCTCACAGATACGCAGTATTTT
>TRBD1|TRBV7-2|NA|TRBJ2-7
CASSLSGQGMHEQYF
TGTGCCAGCAGCTTATCCGGACAGGGGATGCACGAGCAGTACTTC
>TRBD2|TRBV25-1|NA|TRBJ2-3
CASSPLSGVTDTQYF
TGTGCCAGCTCTCCTCTTAGCGGGGTCACAGATACGCAGTATTTT
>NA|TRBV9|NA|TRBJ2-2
CASSVVLGGSGELFF
TGTGCCAGCAGCGTAGTCTTGGGGGGCTCCGGGGAGCTGTTTTTT
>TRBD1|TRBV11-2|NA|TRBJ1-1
CASSRTGVSNTEAFF
TGTGCCAGCAGCAGGACAGGGGTGTCGAACACTGAAGCTTTCTTT
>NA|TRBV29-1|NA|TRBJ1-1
CSAAGDTEAFF
TGCAGCGCGGCGGGGGACACTGAAGCTTTCTTT
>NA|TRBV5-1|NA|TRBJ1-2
CASSLGLNYGYTF
TGCGCCAGCAGCTTGGGACTTAACTATGGCTACACCTTC
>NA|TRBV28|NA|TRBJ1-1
CASSPPDLVDTTEAFF
TGTGCCAGCAGTCCTCCCGATCTGGTCGACACTACTGAAGCTTTCTTT
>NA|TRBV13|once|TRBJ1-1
CASSFNGWKNTEAFF
TGTGCCAGCAGCTTTAACGGCTGGAAGAACACTGAAGCTTTCTTT
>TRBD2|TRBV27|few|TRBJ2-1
CASRIIAGGTNEQFF
TGTGCCAGCAGGATAATAGCGGGGGGAACCAATGAGCAGTTCTTC
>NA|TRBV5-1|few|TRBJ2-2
CASSRDGTTGELFF
TGCGCCAGCAGCAGGGACGGGACCACCGGGGAGCTGTTTTTT
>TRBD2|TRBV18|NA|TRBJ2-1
CASSSSGGTNEQFF
TGTGCCAGCTCATCTAGCGGGGGGACGAATGAGCAGTTCTTC